Listed below are T cell receptor beta chains from one sample, sequenced in a study of control samples from healthy donors and cancer patients. The table came from immunoSEQ multiplex PCR; TCRdb's copy has only in-frame clones and leaves some out. This sample has 130,000 to 150,000 clones; approximately 94% occur once, and the top ten carry roughly 6.2%. Source material: blood. The receptors shown here come from a man between 18 and 35 years old in good health. CDR3s include the opening cysteine and the closing phenylalanine or tryptophan.

V gene,CDR3 protein
TRBV5-1,CASSSNSGGYNEQFF
TRBV7-2,CASSSPFQTQYF
TRBV5-5,CASSLRLWRTTLSGANVLTF
TRBV25-1,CASSEYGGFETNTEAFF
TRBV6-5,CASTQGGNYGYTF
TRBV2,CASNPDSYQPQHF
TRBV4-1,CASSPRRADLITEAFF
TRBV6-5,CASRPDSATEAFF
TRBV20-1,CSASNTKGLPATNEKLFF
TRBV2,CASSGTDSTGELFF
TRBV10-1,CASSPSGGADTQYF
TRBV7-3,CASSPTGRGVYGYTF
TRBV3-1/TRBV3-2,CASSQGDYGYTF
TRBV5-1,CASSWGQGRTEKLFF